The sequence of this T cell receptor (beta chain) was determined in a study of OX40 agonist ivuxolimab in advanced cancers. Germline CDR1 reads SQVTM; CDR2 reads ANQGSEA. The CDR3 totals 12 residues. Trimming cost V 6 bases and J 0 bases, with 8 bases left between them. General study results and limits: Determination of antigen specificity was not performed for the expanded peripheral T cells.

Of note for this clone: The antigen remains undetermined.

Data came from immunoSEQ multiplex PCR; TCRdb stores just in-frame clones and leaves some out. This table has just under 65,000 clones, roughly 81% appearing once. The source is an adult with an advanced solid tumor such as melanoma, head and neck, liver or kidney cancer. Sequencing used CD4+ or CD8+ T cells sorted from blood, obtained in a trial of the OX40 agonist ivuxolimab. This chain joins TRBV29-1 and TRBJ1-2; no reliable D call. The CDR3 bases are TGCAGCGTGCAGTCAGCTAACTATGGCTACACCTTC. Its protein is CSVQSANYGYTF.